These T cell receptor beta chains were read from a single sample in a study of CD8 T cells in Susac syndrome. TCRdb analysed the immunoSEQ multiplex PCR reads with MiXCR anew, one entry per CDR3 protein. The table records some 200,000 distinct CDR3 sequences, around nine tenths of them present only once. Sequencing used CD4+ T cells from PBMCs. Source of these receptors: a human donor with Susac syndrome. CDR3s include the opening cysteine and the closing phenylalanine or tryptophan. D genes are given only for firm matches. Not all rows give a size; the values are once, few, many and, for expanded clones, a class.

D,length,J,V,size,CDR3,DNA
TRBD1,17,TRBJ1-5,TRBV4-1,NA,CASSQGLQGARNQPQHF,TGCGCCAGCAGCCAAGGATTACAGGGGGCAAGAAATCAGCCCCAGCATTTT
TRBD2,16,TRBJ2-3,TRBV5-1,NA,CASSLAGGRSTDTQYF,TGCGCCAGCAGCCTAGCGGGGGGGAGGAGCACAGATACGCAGTATTTT
NA,14,TRBJ2-1,TRBV6-5,NA,CASSLQGPRNEQFF,TGTGCCAGCAGCCTACAGGGCCCGAGGAATGAGCAGTTCTTC
NA,14,TRBJ2-1,TRBV5-1,NA,CASSLGYLGNEQFF,TGCGCCAGCAGCTTGGGTTATTTAGGGAACGAGCAGTTCTTC
NA,15,TRBJ2-3,TRBV4-1,NA,CASSTRDGSTDTQYF,TGCGCCAGCAGCACCCGGGACGGGTCCACAGATACGCAGTATTTT
NA,13,TRBJ2-7,TRBV12-3/TRBV12-4,NA,CASSSQAHYEQYF,TGTGCCAGCAGTTCCCAGGCCCACTACGAGCAGTACTTC
NA,18,TRBJ1-2,TRBV27,once,CASRETGGYGPLVYGYTF,TGTGCCAGCAGGGAGACCGGGGGTTACGGGCCTCTCGTCTATGGCTACACCTTC
TRBD1,14,TRBJ1-6,TRBV2,once,CASSGGTASSPLHF,TGTGCCAGCAGTGGCGGGACAGCTAGCTCACCCCTCCACTTT
NA,15,TRBJ2-5,TRBV27,NA,CASSPAGQTQETQYF,TGTGCCAGCAGTCCAGCGGGACAGACCCAAGAGACCCAGTACTTC
NA,17,TRBJ2-7,TRBV11-2,NA,CASSAVSGTPSYYEQYF,TGTGCCAGCAGCGCGGTATCCGGGACCCCCTCCTACTACGAGCAGTACTTC
TRBD2,15,TRBJ2-7,TRBV3-1,NA,CASSQVLAGAYEQYF,TGTGCCAGCAGCCAAGTCCTAGCGGGAGCCTACGAGCAGTACTTC
NA,15,TRBJ2-3,TRBV4-2,NA,CASSQDLRTTDTQYF,TGTGCCAGCAGCCAAGATCTAAGGACGACAGATACGCAGTATTTT
TRBD1,15,TRBJ1-1,TRBV3-1,once,CASSQGAGGNTEAFF,TGTGCCAGCAGCCAAGGCGCAGGGGGCAACACTGAAGCTTTCTTT
NA,12,TRBJ1-5,TRBV6-6,NA,CASRGDNQPQHF,TGTGCCAGCAGGGGGGACAATCAGCCCCAGCATTTT
NA,16,TRBJ2-1,TRBV30,NA,CAWSVSRTGTYNEQFF,TGTGCCTGGAGTGTTTCCCGAACCGGGACCTACAATGAGCAGTTCTTC
NA,15,TRBJ1-1,TRBV7-9,NA,CASSFQGIRVTEAFF,TGTGCCAGCAGCTTCCAGGGTATCCGGGTCACTGAAGCTTTCTTT
TRBD1,16,TRBJ2-2,TRBV5-1,NA,CASSLFRTGGTGELFF,TGCGCCAGCAGCTTATTCAGGACAGGTGGCACCGGGGAGCTGTTTTTT
NA,14,TRBJ2-7,TRBV5-1,few,CASSFSVGGYEQYF,TGCGCCAGCAGCTTTTCGGTAGGGGGCTACGAGCAGTACTTC
NA,15,TRBJ2-7,TRBV7-9,NA,CASSERARSSYEQYF,TGTGCCAGCAGCGAAAGGGCCCGAAGCTCCTACGAGCAGTACTTC
TRBD2,17,TRBJ2-1,TRBV20-1,NA,CSARDPTSGRAFGEQFF,TGCAGTGCTAGAGATCCCACCAGCGGGAGGGCCTTTGGTGAGCAGTTCTTC
NA,14,TRBJ2-1,TRBV27,NA,CASSEYPGYNEQFF,TGTGCCAGCAGTGAGTATCCGGGATACAATGAGCAGTTCTTC
NA,13,TRBJ2-7,TRBV5-1,NA,CASSSTGTNEQYF,TGCGCCAGCAGCTCGACCGGGACAAACGAGCAGTACTTC
NA,11,TRBJ1-2,TRBV18,NA,CASSPGGGYTF,TGTGCCAGCTCACCAGGGGGAGGCTACACCTTC
NA,13,TRBJ1-5,TRBV20-1,NA,CSSGGQGNQPQHF,TGCAGTTCTGGGGGCCAGGGCAATCAGCCCCAGCATTTT
NA,16,TRBJ2-7,TRBV11-1,NA,CASSPEGSGPTYEQYF,TGTGCCAGCAGCCCCGAGGGGAGCGGGCCTACCTACGAGCAGTACTTC
TRBD1,15,TRBJ2-7,TRBV11-1,NA,CASSLTDRGSYEQYF,TGTGCCAGCAGCTTGACGGACAGGGGTTCCTACGAGCAGTACTTC
NA,17,TRBJ2-2,TRBV28,once,CASSLIGGRVRTGELFF,TGTGCCAGCAGTTTAATAGGGGGGAGGGTTCGCACCGGGGAGCTGTTTTTT
TRBD1,17,TRBJ1-5,TRBV28,NA,CASSLWSGGAFNQPQHF,TGTGCCAGCAGTTTATGGTCAGGGGGCGCTTTCAATCAGCCCCAGCATTTT
NA,14,TRBJ2-1,TRBV5-4,NA,CASSLAGGSNEQFF,TGTGCCAGCAGCTTGGCGGGGGGCTCTAATGAGCAGTTCTTC
NA,16,TRBJ1-1,TRBV29-1,NA,CSVEEGGPGANTEAFF,TGCAGCGTTGAAGAAGGTGGTCCGGGGGCGAACACTGAAGCTTTCTTT
NA,14,TRBJ2-1,TRBV19,NA,CASSTSQGVNEQFF,TGTGCCAGTAGTACCTCACAGGGTGTTAATGAGCAGTTCTTC
NA,17,TRBJ1-5,TRBV6-5,NA,CASSSSLGKGPRQPQHF,TGTGCCAGCAGTTCCTCTCTAGGGAAAGGCCCTCGTCAGCCCCAGCATTTT
NA,14,TRBJ1-1,TRBV12-3/TRBV12-4,NA,CASRYRVKVNEAFF,TGTGCCAGCAGATATCGAGTCAAAGTAAATGAAGCTTTCTTT
NA,13,TRBJ2-5,TRBV5-6,NA,CASSPRSGRAQYF,TGTGCCAGCAGCCCCCGTTCAGGACGGGCCCAGTACTTC
TRBD1,13,TRBJ2-1,TRBV4-1,NA,CASSLKDRGEQFF,TGCGCCAGCAGTCTAAAGGACAGGGGCGAGCAGTTCTTC
TRBD2,15,TRBJ2-5,TRBV5-1,NA,CASKGGLAEQETQYF,TGCGCCAGCAAAGGCGGGCTAGCGGAACAAGAGACCCAGTACTTC
NA,14,TRBJ2-2,TRBV7-9,NA,CASSLTGDTGELFF,TGTGCCAGCAGCTTGACGGGAGACACCGGGGAGCTGTTTTTT
NA,12,TRBJ2-7,TRBV28,NA,CASSIGGYEQYF,TGTGCCAGCAGTATCGGTGGCTACGAGCAGTACTTC
NA,11,TRBJ1-2,TRBV7-9,NA,CASTGGLGYTF,TGTGCCAGCACGGGGGGGCTTGGCTACACCTTC
TRBD1,15,TRBJ1-5,TRBV12-3/TRBV12-4,NA,CASRRTGAGNQPQHF,TGTGCCAGCAGGAGGACAGGGGCAGGGAATCAGCCCCAGCATTTT